The sequence of this T cell receptor beta chain was determined in a study of neoadjuvant anti-PD-1 for oral cavity cancer. This clone showed up just once. Time point denoted: after neoadjuvant nivolumab, at surgical resection. The repertoire was sequenced with immunoSEQ multiplex PCR; TCRdb's copy has only in-frame clones and lacks some. The data contain 14,000 or so clones, roughly 70% of them seen just once; the ten biggest clones take up about 3%. This CDR3 has 14 amino acids. V gave up 3 bases and J gave up 7 bases; unmatched junction bases: 7. Germline CDR1 is LNHDA and CDR2 is SQIVND (reference sequence).

This clonotype originated in a person aged 35-79 years with oral cavity squamous cell carcinoma. Here the sequenced sample was PBMCs, taken after nivolumab (anti-PD-1) treatment. The chain combines TRBV19 with TRBJ1-1; 8 bases fit TRBD1. CDR3 protein: CASSISRGLGEAFF. The CDR3 DNA reads TGTGCCAGTAGTATTTCCAGGGGGCTAGGTGAAGCTTTCTTT.